The T cell receptor (beta chain) described here comes from a study of neurological immune-mediated disorders. Points from the study as a whole: None of the CDR3 amino acid sequences in expanded clones turned up in more than one subject, which points to private repertoires in all groups. On phylogenetic grouping, the repertoires of 18 of 34 multiple sclerosis patients fell within one related-CDR3 cluster, constituting a possible signature.

This clonotype was picked up many times. The antigen remains unidentified. V shed 4 bases and J shed 4 bases, with 11 bases lying between them. In germline, CDR1 is SGHRS, CDR2 YFSETQ. The CDR3 sequence is 13 residues long. The method for making cDNA was 5'RACE, and it used 10-nucleotide random UMIs. One entry per CDR3 protein results from TCRdb running MiXCR on the 5' RACE reads. The sample carries about 70,000 distinct CDR3 sequences, 3% to 4% recorded once. 2 million unsorted PBMCs were stored in RNAlater at -80 °C before RNA extraction. The clonotype was recovered from a woman aged 45-65 years with multiple sclerosis. The V and J genes are TRBV5-1 and TRBJ2-5; D ambiguous. What was sequenced was PBMCs. The chain's CDR3 is CASSTEFLETQYF. For the CDR3, the DNA is TGCGCCAGCAGCACCGAATTCTTAGAGACCCAGTACTTC.